This TCR beta chain derives from a study of beta chain features in type 1 diabetes. The isolated RNA, all of it, was reverse transcribed, so expressed TCRB transcripts were what got sequenced. Sequenced naive, central memory and regulatory T cell samples produced an average of roughly 3.9 million reads. Method: immunoSEQ multiplex PCR; TCRdb's copy keeps in-frame clones and lacks some. The sample has about 360,000 clones, roughly 13% seen once. Germline loops: CDR1 SGHTA, CDR2 FQGNSA. V dropped 5 bases and J dropped 10; count of bases not matched to a gene: 7. The CDR3 is 13 residues long. Study conclusions and caveats: It was not settled here whether HLA type affects TCRB rearrangement. Naive, central memory and regulatory TCRB repertoires appeared more similar among patients than healthy donors.

Remarks on this clone: Its antigen is not identified.

It was via CD45RO/CCR7/CD25/CD127/CD95/CD27 that CD4+ naive, central memory, regulatory and stem cell-like memory cells were sorted. The rearrangement joins TRBV7-2 to TRBJ1-2, with TRBD1 matching 10 bases. The sequenced material came from naive CD4+ T cells from blood. This receptor was identified in a man aged 18 to 30 in good health. CDR3 in amino acids: CASSTTGTGAYTF. The CDR3 region has the DNA TGTGCCAGCAGCACTACCGGGACAGGGGCCTACACCTTC.